This note documents a single T cell receptor beta chain sequence. Its antigen is unidentified. In germline, CDR1 is GTSNPN, CDR2 SVGIG (reference sequence). V lost 1 base and J 5 bases, leaving 11 bases between the germline ends. This CDR3 comprises 13 residues. The data are from a study of CD8+ T cells in alopecia areata. The overall study: Tofacitinib therapy took 6 to 18 months; 6 months off drug came after. Findings of the study overall: Possibly as an HLA-related effect, TCR sharing across patients appeared less clear than in mice. Higher clonality and more expanded CD8+ clones appeared in lesional than normal scalp.

Obtained from alopecia areata patients were lesional scalp punch biopsies along with peripheral blood. Once RNA had been extracted, it was reverse transcribed into cDNA to act as the sequencing template. Here immunoSEQ multiplex PCR was the method, and the copy in TCRdb shows in-frame clones only, minus some. The sample has approximately 100,000 clones, about 40% seen once; the top ten hold under 0.9%. The chain joins TRBV30 to TRBJ2-5; D is perhaps TRBD1 (5 bases). The sequencing sample was made of CD4+ T cells sorted from blood. This TCR was recovered from a human donor with alopecia areata. The CDR3 loop is CAWSGQFEETQYF. The DNA of the CDR3 is TGTGCCTGGAGTGGACAGTTCGAGGAGACCCAGTACTTC.